Listed below are T cell receptor beta chains from one sample, sequenced in a study of OX40 agonist ivuxolimab in advanced cancers. TCRdb keeps only in-frame clones here, not all; method: immunoSEQ multiplex PCR. The sample holds approximately 82,000 clones, roughly 80% seen once. The sample was CD4+ or CD8+ T cells sorted from blood, taken in a trial of the OX40 agonist ivuxolimab. These TCRs come from an adult with an advanced solid tumor such as melanoma, head and neck, liver or kidney cancer. CDR3s include the opening cysteine and the closing phenylalanine or tryptophan. D genes are given only for firm matches. Clone size, where shown, is once, few, many, or a class for clones that have expanded.

CDR3 protein: CASSSRQGDQPQHF
CDR3 DNA: TGTGCCAGCAGCTCTAGACAGGGGGATCAGCCCCAGCATTTT
V gene: TRBV7-2
J gene: TRBJ1-5
clone size: once
D gene: TRBD1

CDR3 protein: CASSNNQPQHF
CDR3 DNA: TGTGCCAGTAGTAATAATCAGCCCCAGCATTTT
V gene: TRBV19
J gene: TRBJ1-5
clone size: .
D gene: .

CDR3 protein: CASSNPTGNSPLHF
CDR3 DNA: TGTGCCAGCAGTAATCCGACAGGAAATTCACCCCTCCACTTT
V gene: TRBV25-1
J gene: TRBJ1-6
clone size: few
D gene: .

CDR3 protein: CASSRNRDSPLHF
CDR3 DNA: TGTGCCAGCAGTCGTAACAGGGATTCACCCCTCCACTTT
V gene: TRBV6-5
J gene: TRBJ1-6
clone size: medium-sized
D gene: .

CDR3 protein: CASSPRAGVDSYEQYF
CDR3 DNA: TGTGCCAGCAGCCCCCGGGCGGGGGTCGATTCCTACGAGCAGTACTTC
V gene: TRBV7-6
J gene: TRBJ2-7
clone size: .
D gene: TRBD2

CDR3 protein: CASSVEGGGARGYTF
CDR3 DNA: TGTGCCAGCAGCGTAGAAGGGGGAGGGGCCCGTGGCTACACCTTC
V gene: TRBV9
J gene: TRBJ1-2
clone size: .
D gene: .

CDR3 protein: CATSSRGLAGQNYNEQFF
CDR3 DNA: TGTGCCACCAGCAGTCGGGGACTAGCGGGACAAAACTACAATGAGCAGTTCTTC
V gene: TRBV15
J gene: TRBJ2-1
clone size: .
D gene: TRBD2

CDR3 protein: CASSSLTQGDGYGYTF
CDR3 DNA: TGTGCCAGCAGTTCCTTAACTCAGGGGGACGGCTATGGCTACACCTTC
V gene: TRBV6-5
J gene: TRBJ1-2
clone size: .
D gene: TRBD1

CDR3 protein: CASSLRDGNSPLHF
CDR3 DNA: TGTGCCAGCAGCCTCAGGGACGGAAATTCACCCCTCCACTTT
V gene: TRBV7-2
J gene: TRBJ1-6
clone size: .
D gene: .

CDR3 protein: CASSPQGFSGANVLTF
CDR3 DNA: TGTGCCAGCAGTCCTCAGGGATTTTCCGGGGCCAACGTCCTGACTTTC
V gene: TRBV11-2
J gene: TRBJ2-6
clone size: .
D gene: .

CDR3 protein: CASSLAAGFNEKLFF
CDR3 DNA: TGCGCCAGCAGCTTGGCCGCAGGATTTAATGAAAAACTGTTTTTT
V gene: TRBV5-1
J gene: TRBJ1-4
clone size: .
D gene: .

CDR3 protein: CASSVRYLGSSGYGYTF
CDR3 DNA: TGTGCCAGCAGCGTCCGTTACCTCGGGAGTTCGGGCTATGGCTACACCTTC
V gene: TRBV7-2
J gene: TRBJ1-2
clone size: .
D gene: .

CDR3 protein: CASSLAMAGRGYGYTF
CDR3 DNA: TGTGCCAGCAGCTTAGCGATGGCAGGGAGGGGCTATGGCTACACCTTC
V gene: TRBV7-2
J gene: TRBJ1-2
clone size: .
D gene: .

CDR3 protein: CASSSRDRLPPYEQYF
CDR3 DNA: TGCGCCAGCAGCAGCCGGGACCGCCTTCCACCCTACGAGCAGTACTTC
V gene: TRBV5-1
J gene: TRBJ2-7
clone size: few
D gene: .

CDR3 protein: CASSLGGPVQGLGEQYF
CDR3 DNA: TGTGCCAGCAGCTTAGGGGGGCCCGTGCAGGGATTGGGCGAGCAGTACTTC
V gene: TRBV7-9
J gene: TRBJ2-7
clone size: few
D gene: .

CDR3 protein: CASRRQGGVAQHF
CDR3 DNA: TGTGCCAGCAGGAGACAGGGCGGAGTGGCCCAGCATTTT
V gene: TRBV6-1
J gene: TRBJ1-5
clone size: .
D gene: TRBD1

CDR3 protein: CSERTGDSIINGYTF
CDR3 DNA: TGCAGCGAGCGGACAGGGGACTCGATTATAAATGGCTACACCTTC
V gene: TRBV29-1
J gene: TRBJ1-2
clone size: .
D gene: TRBD1

CDR3 protein: CASSPPGGYTF
CDR3 DNA: TGTGCCAGCAGCCCCCCGGGAGGCTACACCTTC
V gene: TRBV11-2
J gene: TRBJ1-2
clone size: .
D gene: .

CDR3 protein: CASSSLPSGGWGIQYF
CDR3 DNA: TGTGCCAGCAGCTCGTTGCCTAGCGGGGGTTGGGGCATTCAGTACTTC
V gene: TRBV5-8
J gene: TRBJ2-4
clone size: .
D gene: TRBD2

CDR3 protein: CAWTLGLAGETQYF
CDR3 DNA: TGTGCCTGGACTTTAGGACTAGCCGGGGAGACCCAGTACTTC
V gene: TRBV30
J gene: TRBJ2-5
clone size: .
D gene: TRBD2

CDR3 protein: CACRGQGNSPLHF
CDR3 DNA: TGTGCCTGCCGGGGACAGGGGAATTCACCCCTCCACTTT
V gene: TRBV30
J gene: TRBJ1-6
clone size: .
D gene: TRBD1

CDR3 protein: CASRGTGENTEAFF
CDR3 DNA: TGTGCCAGCAGGGGGACAGGGGAGAACACTGAAGCTTTCTTT
V gene: TRBV2
J gene: TRBJ1-1
clone size: .
D gene: TRBD1

CDR3 protein: CASSLMGVNEKLFF
CDR3 DNA: TGTGCCAGCAGCTTAATGGGAGTAAATGAAAAACTGTTTTTT
V gene: TRBV7-2
J gene: TRBJ1-4
clone size: .
D gene: .

CDR3 protein: CASSQGQGAMRNGYTF
CDR3 DNA: TGTGCCAGCAGCCAAGGACAGGGGGCTATGCGTAACGGCTACACCTTC
V gene: TRBV4-2
J gene: TRBJ1-2
clone size: .
D gene: TRBD1

CDR3 protein: CASSLFATSDSTDTQYF
CDR3 DNA: TGTGCCAGCAGTTTATTCGCGACTAGCGATAGCACAGATACGCAGTATTTT
V gene: TRBV27
J gene: TRBJ2-3
clone size: few
D gene: TRBD2

CDR3 protein: CAWSATGEQPQHF
CDR3 DNA: TGTGCCTGGAGTGCGACAGGTGAACAGCCCCAGCATTTT
V gene: TRBV30
J gene: TRBJ1-5
clone size: few
D gene: .

CDR3 protein: CASSLASLAAPYEQYF
CDR3 DNA: TGTGCCAGCAGCTTAGCGAGCCTGGCGGCCCCCTACGAGCAGTACTTC
V gene: TRBV7-6
J gene: TRBJ2-7
clone size: .
D gene: .

CDR3 protein: CASSKERATEAFF
CDR3 DNA: TGTGCCAGCAGCAAAGAGAGGGCCACTGAAGCTTTCTTT
V gene: TRBV21-1
J gene: TRBJ1-1
clone size: .
D gene: .

CDR3 protein: CASSPWTGEGEKLFF
CDR3 DNA: TGTGCCAGCAGTCCTTGGACAGGGGAGGGTGAAAAACTGTTTTTT
V gene: TRBV6-5
J gene: TRBJ1-4
clone size: .
D gene: TRBD1

CDR3 protein: CASSQGALRGQETQYF
CDR3 DNA: TGCGCCAGCAGCCAAGGCGCCCTCCGCGGTCAAGAGACCCAGTACTTC
V gene: TRBV4-1
J gene: TRBJ2-5
clone size: .
D gene: .

CDR3 protein: CASSLGMRSGTEAFF
CDR3 DNA: TGTGCCAGCAGCTTGGGCATGCGGTCGGGCACTGAAGCTTTCTTT
V gene: TRBV5-4
J gene: TRBJ1-1
clone size: once
D gene: .

CDR3 protein: CASGRSNQPQHF
CDR3 DNA: TGTGCCAGCGGCCGGAGCAATCAGCCCCAGCATTTT
V gene: TRBV6-1
J gene: TRBJ1-5
clone size: .
D gene: .

CDR3 protein: CASSPQGADSYEQYF
CDR3 DNA: TGTGCCAGCAGTCCACAGGGGGCGGACTCCTACGAGCAGTACTTC
V gene: TRBV27
J gene: TRBJ2-7
clone size: .
D gene: TRBD1

CDR3 protein: CASSPRRINQPQHF
CDR3 DNA: TGTGCCAGCAGTCCCCGGCGGATCAATCAGCCCCAGCATTTT
V gene: TRBV6-5
J gene: TRBJ1-5
clone size: once
D gene: .

CDR3 protein: CASSPRQGSTEAFF
CDR3 DNA: TGTGCCAGCAGCCCCCGGCAGGGTAGCACTGAAGCTTTCTTT
V gene: TRBV27
J gene: TRBJ1-1
clone size: .
D gene: .

CDR3 protein: CASSFDRAQPQHF
CDR3 DNA: TGTGCCAGCAGCTTCGACAGGGCTCAGCCCCAGCATTTT
V gene: TRBV7-2
J gene: TRBJ1-5
clone size: many
D gene: TRBD1

CDR3 protein: CASSWQDRADTQYF
CDR3 DNA: TGCGCCAGCAGCTGGCAGGATCGGGCAGATACGCAGTATTTT
V gene: TRBV5-1
J gene: TRBJ2-3
clone size: .
D gene: .

CDR3 protein: CASSPFGQTDGYTF
CDR3 DNA: TGTGCCAGCTCACCATTTGGTCAGACCGATGGCTACACCTTC
V gene: TRBV18
J gene: TRBJ1-2
clone size: .
D gene: .

CDR3 protein: CASSSTGVPTDTQYF
CDR3 DNA: TGCGCCAGCAGCAGTACAGGGGTCCCTACAGATACGCAGTATTTT
V gene: TRBV5-1
J gene: TRBJ2-3
clone size: once
D gene: TRBD1

CDR3 protein: CASSQGTSNQPQHF
CDR3 DNA: TGCGCCAGCAGCCAAGGGACCTCAAATCAGCCCCAGCATTTT
V gene: TRBV4-3
J gene: TRBJ1-5
clone size: .
D gene: .